This T cell receptor (beta chain) was identified in a study of blood T cell repertoires in COVID-19. Study summary: Italy, Spain and the United States were the sources of the convalescent and acute COVID-19 samples.

Germline V gene data show CDR1 as MDHEN and CDR2 as SYDVKM. V lost 2 bases and J lost 4; bases outside the gene matches: 11. The CDR3 consists of 17 residues. Sequencing used immunoSEQ multiplex PCR; TCRdb keeps in-frame clones, though not all of them. The repertoire holds roughly 77,000 clones, with roughly 89% as singletons. This sequence joins TRBV28 and TRBJ1-1, with 9 bases identical to TRBD1. The TCR sequence derives from a man aged 45-65 years with active COVID-19. The specimen was peripheral blood. The CDR3 DNA sequence: TGTGCCAGCAGTTTAAGGACGTGGGACAGGGTGGGCACTGAAGCTTTCTTT. Its protein is CASSLRTWDRVGTEAFF.